Listed below are T cell receptor beta chains from one sample, sequenced in a study of glioma-infiltrating T cells after dendritic cell vaccination. Assay used: immunoSEQ multiplex PCR; TCRdb lists only in-frame clones, some missing. The data show roughly 100,000 clones, approximately 80% seen once. The sample here was blood, taken before dendritic cell vaccination. All receptors derive from a human donor with glioblastoma. Each CDR3 is given with its conserved first and last residue. Each record gives: CDR3 length, clone size, D gene, J gene, V gene, CDR3 protein, CDR3 DNA. The D gene is left open where the match is weak. Size is omitted from some rows. Given values are once, few, many or a class for expanded clones.

length: 13
size: NA
D: NA
J: TRBJ1-2
V: TRBV19
CDR3: CASSIVTRYGYTF
DNA: TGTGCCAGTAGTATAGTAACGCGGTATGGCTACACCTTC

length: 16
size: NA
D: NA
J: TRBJ2-1
V: TRBV7-9
CDR3: CASSPKWRSSYNEQFF
DNA: TGTGCCAGCAGCCCGAAGTGGAGAAGCTCCTACAATGAGCAGTTCTTC

length: 17
size: NA
D: NA
J: TRBJ1-2
V: TRBV25-1
CDR3: CASSEFGRVGPDYGYTF
DNA: TGTGCCAGCAGTGAATTTGGCAGGGTAGGGCCGGATTATGGCTACACCTTC

length: 13
size: NA
D: NA
J: TRBJ2-7
V: TRBV2
CDR3: CASSETFTYEQYF
DNA: TGTGCCAGCAGTGAGACATTCACCTACGAGCAGTACTTC

length: 13
size: NA
D: TRBD1
J: TRBJ1-2
V: TRBV7-8
CDR3: CASSFRDSYGYTF
DNA: TGTGCCAGCAGCTTCCGGGACAGCTATGGCTACACCTTC

length: 12
size: NA
D: NA
J: TRBJ2-7
V: TRBV11-3
CDR3: CASSPQGGEQYF
DNA: TGTGCCAGCAGCCCACAGGGTGGCGAGCAGTACTTC

length: 15
size: NA
D: TRBD2
J: TRBJ2-3
V: TRBV5-1
CDR3: CASTQRGPLIDTQYF
DNA: TGCGCCAGCACACAGCGGGGGCCTCTGATAGATACGCAGTATTTT

length: 14
size: NA
D: TRBD2
J: TRBJ2-7
V: TRBV19
CDR3: CASSIAGTNYEQYF
DNA: TGTGCCAGTAGTATCGCAGGGACTAACTACGAGCAGTACTTC

length: 15
size: NA
D: TRBD2
J: TRBJ2-7
V: TRBV5-1
CDR3: CASSLLGEGPYEQYF
DNA: TGCGCCAGCAGCTTGTTGGGGGAGGGACCCTACGAGCAGTACTTC

length: 13
size: NA
D: NA
J: TRBJ1-6
V: TRBV30
CDR3: CAWSGQYNSPLHF
DNA: TGTGCCTGGAGTGGCCAGTATAATTCACCCCTCCACTTT

length: 15
size: NA
D: NA
J: TRBJ2-3
V: TRBV5-4
CDR3: CASSLDTSSTDTQYF
DNA: TGTGCCAGCAGCTTGGATACTAGTAGCACAGATACGCAGTATTTT

length: 10
size: NA
D: NA
J: TRBJ2-1
V: TRBV20-1
CDR3: CSAWGDEQFF
DNA: TGTAGTGCTTGGGGAGATGAGCAGTTCTTC

length: 13
size: few
D: TRBD1
J: TRBJ1-5
V: TRBV15
CDR3: CATGTGINQPQHF
DNA: TGTGCCACCGGGACAGGGATCAATCAGCCCCAGCATTTT

length: 16
size: few
D: NA
J: TRBJ1-2
V: TRBV7-9
CDR3: CASSLGSGPSEYGYTF
DNA: TGTGCCAGCAGCTTAGGTTCTGGGCCCTCCGAGTATGGCTACACCTTC

length: 13
size: NA
D: NA
J: TRBJ1-6
V: TRBV6-6
CDR3: CASSFTGNSPLHF
DNA: TGTGCCAGCAGTTTCACAGGGAATTCACCCCTCCACTTT

length: 16
size: NA
D: TRBD2
J: TRBJ2-1
V: TRBV11-2
CDR3: CASSLETSGVGGEQFF
DNA: TGTGCCAGCAGCTTAGAGACTAGCGGGGTGGGGGGAGAGCAGTTCTTC

length: 14
size: NA
D: NA
J: TRBJ1-2
V: TRBV7-2
CDR3: CASSLEGLGYGYTF
DNA: TGTGCCAGCAGCTTAGAAGGCCTAGGCTATGGCTACACCTTC

length: 17
size: medium-sized
D: TRBD1
J: TRBJ1-6
V: TRBV10-3
CDR3: CAISESVTGGRNSPLHF
DNA: TGTGCCATCAGTGAGTCAGTAACAGGGGGCAGAAATTCACCCCTCCACTTT

length: 13
size: NA
D: TRBD2
J: TRBJ2-4
V: TRBV4-2
CDR3: CASSQGSGGLRYF
DNA: TGTGCCAGCAGCCAGGGTAGCGGGGGCCTACGGTACTTC

length: 16
size: NA
D: NA
J: TRBJ2-5
V: TRBV30
CDR3: CAWRRAGQGVTKTQYF
DNA: TGTGCCTGGAGACGTGCCGGTCAGGGTGTAACGAAGACCCAGTACTTC

length: 12
size: once
D: TRBD2
J: TRBJ2-1
V: TRBV4-2
CDR3: CASSFSGEPGFF
DNA: TGTGCCAGCAGCTTTAGCGGGGAACCGGGGTTCTTC

length: 15
size: NA
D: TRBD2
J: TRBJ2-5
V: TRBV6-1
CDR3: CASGERGGPGETQYF
DNA: TGTGCCAGCGGGGAACGGGGGGGCCCTGGAGAGACCCAGTACTTC

length: 13
size: NA
D: NA
J: TRBJ1-1
V: TRBV27
CDR3: CASSPPTRTEAFF
DNA: TGTGCCAGCAGTCCGCCAACGAGGACTGAAGCTTTCTTT

length: 15
size: NA
D: NA
J: TRBJ2-3
V: TRBV15
CDR3: CATSSGRGTTDTQYF
DNA: TGTGCCACCAGCAGTGGCCGGGGGACCACAGATACGCAGTATTTT

length: 16
size: NA
D: TRBD2
J: TRBJ2-3
V: TRBV28
CDR3: CASSKSVAGGADTQYF
DNA: TGTGCCAGCAGTAAATCGGTAGCGGGGGGCGCAGATACGCAGTATTTT

length: 14
size: NA
D: TRBD1
J: TRBJ2-1
V: TRBV5-1
CDR3: CASSLPGQGNEQFF
DNA: TGCGCCAGCAGCTTGCCGGGACAGGGGAATGAGCAGTTCTTC

length: 15
size: NA
D: NA
J: TRBJ1-6
V: TRBV6-5
CDR3: CASSYEGRRDSPLHF
DNA: TGTGCCAGCAGTTACGAAGGACGCAGGGATTCACCCCTCCACTTT

length: 13
size: NA
D: NA
J: TRBJ2-5
V: TRBV30
CDR3: CAWSVNPSETQYF
DNA: TGTGCCTGGAGTGTAAATCCGTCAGAGACCCAGTACTTC

length: 16
size: NA
D: NA
J: TRBJ1-1
V: TRBV5-1
CDR3: CASSLEQGPSDYGAFF
DNA: TGCGCCAGCAGCTTGGAGCAGGGCCCGAGCGATTATGGAGCTTTCTTT

length: 14
size: NA
D: TRBD1
J: TRBJ1-1
V: TRBV5-4
CDR3: CASSSRQGDTEAFF
DNA: TGTGCCAGCAGCTCAAGACAGGGAGACACTGAAGCTTTCTTT

length: 14
size: once
D: NA
J: TRBJ1-1
V: TRBV11-3
CDR3: CASSSKTENTEAFF
DNA: TGTGCCAGCAGCTCCAAGACAGAGAACACTGAAGCTTTCTTT

length: 12
size: NA
D: NA
J: TRBJ1-2
V: TRBV19
CDR3: CASSMSSGGYTF
DNA: TGTGCCAGTAGTATGTCTTCGGGGGGCTACACCTTC

length: 12
size: NA
D: TRBD1
J: TRBJ1-1
V: TRBV30
CDR3: CAWSVLKGAAFF
DNA: TGTGCCTGGAGTGTACTAAAGGGGGCAGCTTTCTTT

length: 12
size: NA
D: NA
J: TRBJ2-5
V: TRBV11-2
CDR3: CASSFMGATQYF
DNA: TGTGCCAGCAGTTTTATGGGGGCGACCCAGTACTTC

length: 15
size: NA
D: NA
J: TRBJ1-4
V: TRBV6-1
CDR3: CASSEQRGGNEKLFF
DNA: TGTGCCAGCAGTGAACAGAGGGGGGGGAATGAAAAACTGTTTTTT

length: 15
size: once
D: NA
J: TRBJ2-1
V: TRBV9
CDR3: CASSVVSGPYNEQFF
DNA: TGTGCCAGCAGCGTAGTTTCAGGGCCCTACAATGAGCAGTTCTTC

length: 18
size: NA
D: TRBD1
J: TRBJ1-6
V: TRBV6-1
CDR3: CASSEVVGQGGDFSPLHF
DNA: TGTGCCAGCAGTGAAGTAGTGGGACAGGGCGGAGATTTTTCACCCCTCCACTTT

length: 12
size: NA
D: NA
J: TRBJ1-6
V: TRBV6-5
CDR3: CASSYLDSPLHF
DNA: TGTGCCAGCAGTTACCTCGATTCACCCCTCCACTTT

length: 15
size: NA
D: NA
J: TRBJ1-2
V: TRBV7-2
CDR3: CASSHPSGQGGGYTF
DNA: TGTGCCAGCAGCCACCCCTCGGGGCAAGGGGGAGGCTACACCTTC

length: 13
size: NA
D: NA
J: TRBJ1-5
V: TRBV11-2
CDR3: CASSPNTDQPQHF
DNA: TGTGCCAGCAGCCCGAATACAGATCAGCCCCAGCATTTT

length: 16
size: NA
D: TRBD2
J: TRBJ2-2
V: TRBV7-2
CDR3: CASSSLAGGNTGELFF
DNA: TGTGCCAGCAGCTCCCTAGCGGGGGGGAACACCGGGGAGCTGTTTTTT

length: 16
size: NA
D: TRBD2
J: TRBJ2-3
V: TRBV5-1
CDR3: CASSSGTSGGTDTQYF
DNA: TGCGCCAGCAGCTCCGGGACTAGCGGGGGAACAGATACGCAGTATTTT

length: 14
size: NA
D: TRBD2
J: TRBJ2-7
V: TRBV7-6
CDR3: CASSPGLAMGEQYF
DNA: TGTGCCAGCAGCCCGGGACTAGCGATGGGGGAGCAGTACTTC

length: 13
size: few
D: NA
J: TRBJ2-1
V: TRBV7-7
CDR3: CASSLDRFDEQFF
DNA: TGTGCTAGCAGCTTAGACAGGTTCGATGAGCAGTTCTTC

length: 15
size: NA
D: NA
J: TRBJ1-6
V: TRBV30
CDR3: CAWSSRTPGNSPLHF
DNA: TGTGCCTGGAGCTCGAGGACCCCGGGGAATTCACCCCTCCACTTT

length: 14
size: NA
D: NA
J: TRBJ2-1
V: TRBV5-6
CDR3: CASSPGRPYNEQFF
DNA: TGTGCCAGCAGCCCAGGGAGGCCCTACAATGAGCAGTTCTTC

length: 15
size: few
D: TRBD1
J: TRBJ1-4
V: TRBV7-2
CDR3: CASSQDRATNEKLFF
DNA: TGTGCCAGCAGCCAGGACAGGGCAACTAATGAAAAACTGTTTTTT

length: 15
size: NA
D: TRBD1
J: TRBJ1-3
V: TRBV5-4
CDR3: CASSTGQGDRNTIYF
DNA: TGTGCCAGCAGCACCGGACAGGGAGACAGAAACACCATATATTTT

length: 14
size: NA
D: NA
J: TRBJ1-1
V: TRBV12-5
CDR3: CASGSLEVNTEAFF
DNA: TGTGCTAGTGGTTCCCTGGAGGTGAACACTGAAGCTTTCTTT

length: 13
size: once
D: TRBD1
J: TRBJ1-2
V: TRBV10-3
CDR3: CATETGGNYGYTF
DNA: TGTGCCACCGAGACAGGGGGCAACTATGGCTACACCTTC

length: 17
size: NA
D: TRBD1
J: TRBJ1-3
V: TRBV13
CDR3: CASSWAGQTLAGNTIYF
DNA: TGTGCCAGCAGCTGGGCGGGACAGACCCTAGCCGGAAACACCATATATTTT

length: 13
size: NA
D: TRBD2
J: TRBJ2-5
V: TRBV7-8
CDR3: CASSARLAETQYF
DNA: TGTGCCAGCAGCGCCAGACTAGCGGAGACCCAGTACTTC

length: 13
size: NA
D: NA
J: TRBJ2-7
V: TRBV6-5
CDR3: CASSYTQGGAKYF
DNA: TGTGCCAGCAGTTATACTCAGGGGGGTGCAAAGTACTTC

length: 15
size: NA
D: TRBD2
J: TRBJ2-4
V: TRBV27
CDR3: CASTPTSGIKNIQYF
DNA: TGTGCCAGCACCCCGACTAGCGGGATTAAAAACATTCAGTACTTC

length: 16
size: NA
D: TRBD2
J: TRBJ2-3
V: TRBV27
CDR3: CASSFFAGGASAAQYF
DNA: TGTGCCAGCAGTTTTTTCGCGGGGGGGGCATCAGCGGCGCAGTATTTT

length: 15
size: NA
D: TRBD1
J: TRBJ1-6
V: TRBV28
CDR3: CASSLLAGGKSPLHF
DNA: TGTGCCAGCAGTTTATTAGCAGGGGGTAAGTCACCCCTTCACTTT

length: 12
size: NA
D: TRBD1
J: TRBJ1-1
V: TRBV5-1
CDR3: CASSLGTGNAFF
DNA: TGCGCCAGCAGCTTGGGGACAGGGAATGCTTTCTTT

length: 13
size: NA
D: NA
J: TRBJ2-7
V: TRBV7-3
CDR3: CASSLLGGYEQYF
DNA: TGTGCCAGCAGCCTCCTGGGGGGCTACGAGCAGTACTTC

length: 12
size: NA
D: TRBD2
J: TRBJ2-1
V: TRBV4-2
CDR3: CASSEPGLEQFF
DNA: TGTGCCAGCAGCGAACCGGGACTAGAGCAGTTCTTC